A selection of T cell receptor beta chains follows, all from one sample in a study of sequential checkpoint blockade in melanoma. The assay was immunoSEQ multiplex PCR, and TCRdb's table has in-frame clones only and misses some. The profile covers around 26,000 clones, with 77% appearing a single time and 22% taken by the ten largest. This material consisted of CD8+ T cells sorted from blood (inferred from file names), taken from a patient given nivolumab and ipilimumab in sequence. The receptors derive from a human donor with melanoma. Each CDR3 is given with its conserved first and last residue. Fields, in order: CDR3 length, V gene, clone size, D gene, J gene, CDR3 protein, CDR3 DNA. A D gene is named only where the DNA matches it firmly. The listing skips clone size in some rows; elsewhere it reads once, few, many or a size class.

>11|TRBV7-8|once|.|TRBJ1-2
CASSLGAGYTF
TGTGCCAGCAGCTTAGGGGCGGGCTACACCTTC
>14|TRBV6-6|.|.|TRBJ2-3
CASSSRGAGDTQYF
TGTGCCAGCAGTTCTCGGGGGGCTGGGGATACGCAGTATTTT
>17|TRBV28|.|TRBD1|TRBJ2-7
CASSPGQGRKGSLGQYF
TGTGCCAGCAGCCCGGGACAGGGGAGGAAAGGGTCCCTCGGGCAGTACTTC
>16|TRBV4-3|.|TRBD1|TRBJ2-7
CASSQDRTGSSYEQYF
TGCGCCAGCAGCCAAGATCGGACAGGGTCCTCCTACGAGCAGTACTTC
>14|TRBV5-6|.|.|TRBJ2-7
CASSLGGSSYEQYF
TGTGCCAGCAGCTTGGGAGGCAGCTCCTACGAGCAGTACTTC
>16|TRBV7-2|.|.|TRBJ2-7
CASSPLGRGLSLEQYF
TGTGCCAGCAGCCCGCTGGGGCGGGGCCTCTCTTTAGAGCAGTACTTC
>12|TRBV5-1|.|.|TRBJ2-1
CASSPELGRLFF
TGCGCCAGCAGCCCTGAACTAGGCAGGTTGTTCTTC
>14|TRBV6-6|.|.|TRBJ2-1
CASSPPEALDEQFF
TGTGCCAGCAGTCCCCCCGAAGCTCTGGATGAGCAGTTCTTC
>15|TRBV4-1|.|.|TRBJ1-5
CASSSTGRSNQPQHF
TGCGCCAGCAGCAGTACCGGGAGAAGCAATCAGCCCCAGCATTTT
>13|TRBV14|.|.|TRBJ1-1
CASSPGRNTEAFF
TGTGCCAGCAGCCCCGGGAGGAACACTGAAGCTTTCTTT
>15|TRBV7-3|.|TRBD1|TRBJ2-5
CASSPGDRGGETQYF
TGTGCCAGCAGCCCAGGGGACAGGGGAGGGGAGACCCAGTACTTC
>14|TRBV7-8|once|.|TRBJ1-3
CASSERLTGNTIYF
TGTGCCAGCAGCGAACGACTGACTGGAAACACCATATATTTT
>13|TRBV27|.|.|TRBJ2-1
CASASSSYNEQFF
TGTGCCAGCGCCTCGAGCTCCTACAATGAGCAGTTCTTC
>12|TRBV7-6|.|.|TRBJ2-2
CASSFLFGELFF
TGTGCCAGCAGCTTCCTTTTCGGGGAGCTGTTTTTT
>15|TRBV15|once|TRBD2|TRBJ2-1
CATSRDFGGGNEQFF
TGTGCCACCAGCAGAGATTTTGGCGGGGGCAATGAGCAGTTCTTC
>15|TRBV15|.|TRBD1|TRBJ2-7
CATSRDEGAFYEQYF
TGTGCCACCAGCAGAGATGAGGGGGCGTTCTACGAGCAGTACTTC
>13|TRBV19|.|.|TRBJ1-1
CASSPGMGTEAFF
TGTGCCAGTAGCCCAGGGATGGGCACTGAAGCTTTCTTT
>14|TRBV27|.|.|TRBJ1-1
CASSSGQGLTEAFF
TGTGCCAGCAGTTCCGGACAAGGTCTGACTGAAGCTTTCTTT
>15|TRBV7-9|.|.|TRBJ1-1
CASSGLEAANTEAFF
TGTGCCAGCAGCGGACTGGAGGCGGCGAACACTGAAGCTTTCTTT
>16|TRBV6-1|once|TRBD1|TRBJ2-5
CASSEWGQGQRETQYF
TGTGCCAGCAGTGAATGGGGACAGGGCCAGAGGGAGACCCAGTACTTC
>16|TRBV11-2|.|TRBD1|TRBJ1-4
CASSRKSRGHIEKLFF
TGTGCCAGCAGCCGTAAAAGCAGGGGGCATATAGAAAAACTGTTTTTT
>16|TRBV9|.|TRBD2|TRBJ2-3
CASSITSGHSTDTQYF
TGTGCCAGCAGCATTACTAGCGGCCATAGCACAGATACGCAGTATTTT
>16|TRBV28|.|TRBD2|TRBJ2-2
CASSLGGLDYTGELFF
TGTGCCAGCAGTTTAGGAGGACTAGATTACACCGGGGAGCTGTTTTTT
>12|TRBV28|.|.|TRBJ1-1
CASSPQNTEAFF
TGTGCCAGCAGTCCCCAAAACACTGAAGCTTTCTTT
>15|TRBV5-5|.|TRBD2|TRBJ2-3
CASSPYSGVTDTQYF
TGTGCCAGCAGCCCCTATAGCGGGGTCACAGATACGCAGTATTTT
>15|TRBV5-6|.|TRBD1|TRBJ1-1
CASSLVGQGRSEAFF
TGTGCCAGCAGCTTGGTAGGACAGGGGAGGTCTGAAGCTTTCTTT
>14|TRBV7-9|.|.|TRBJ2-3
CASSLGLSTDTQYF
TGTGCCAGCAGCTTGGGACTTAGCACAGATACGCAGTATTTT
>18|TRBV9|.|TRBD1|TRBJ1-2
CASSPHNTAGTGNYGYTF
TGTGCCAGCAGCCCTCACAATACTGCCGGGACAGGGAACTATGGCTACACCTTC
>15|TRBV5-1|.|.|TRBJ1-1
CASSPLSSWNTEAFF
TGCGCCAGCAGCCCCCTATCCTCTTGGAACACTGAAGCTTTCTTT
>18|TRBV7-8|few|TRBD2|TRBJ2-3
CASSLSGTSGRNRNTQYF
TGTGCCAGCAGCTTAAGTGGGACTAGCGGGAGGAATCGTAATACGCAGTATTTT